This is a list of T cell receptor beta chains from one sample in a study of technical replicates of blood from a few donors. The method was immunoSEQ multiplex PCR; TCRdb's version includes in-frame clones alone and lacks a portion of them. In the table there are about 94,000 clones, under 97% of which are singletons. Sequencing input: T cells isolated from PBMCs. The source is a human donor in good health. Both conserved end residues are part of each CDR3. A D gene is named only where the DNA matches it firmly. Expanded clones get a size class; other rows say once, few or many, or leave the size out.

clone size	D gene	V gene	J gene	CDR3 DNA	CDR3 protein
NA	NA	TRBV16	TRBJ1-6	TGTGCCAGCAGCCAATCGATGGACAGAGGAAATTCACCCCTCCACTTT	CASSQSMDRGNSPLHF
NA	NA	TRBV7-6	TRBJ2-7	TGTGCCAGCAGCGAGGACTCTAGATACGAGCAGTACTTC	CASSEDSRYEQYF
NA	NA	TRBV25-1	TRBJ2-3	TGTGCCAGCAGTGAATTGGGCCGCACAGATACGCAGTATTTT	CASSELGRTDTQYF
NA	NA	TRBV7-9	TRBJ1-2	TGTGCCAGCAGCTTTACGTCCGGCTATGGCTACACCTTC	CASSFTSGYGYTF
NA	TRBD2	TRBV27	TRBJ2-1	TGTGCCAGCAGTATCCGAGCGGGAGGGCCCGTAGAGCAGTTCTTC	CASSIRAGGPVEQFF
NA	NA	TRBV15	TRBJ2-2	TGTGCCACCAGCAGAGAGTTTTCGGGTCCCGGGGAGCTGTTTTTT	CATSREFSGPGELFF
once	TRBD2	TRBV5-1	TRBJ2-1	TGCGCCAGCAGCTCCTCCCGACTAGCGGGGGGAGACAGAGACTACAATGAGCAGTTCTTC	CASSSSRLAGGDRDYNEQFF
NA	NA	TRBV15	TRBJ1-2	TGTGCCACCAGCAGAGGCTCAGGGGATGGCTACACCTTC	CATSRGSGDGYTF
NA	NA	TRBV4-1	TRBJ1-2	TGCGCCAGCAGCTCCATCAGGGGTGGCTATGGCTACACCTTC	CASSSIRGGYGYTF
NA	TRBD1	TRBV5-1	TRBJ2-7	TGCGCCAGCAGTTGGGGGGGACAGGGTCTCTACGAGCAGTACTTC	CASSWGGQGLYEQYF
NA	NA	TRBV6-1	TRBJ2-7	TGTGCCAGCAGTGAAGTGGGCACTTACTACGAGCAGTACTTC	CASSEVGTYYEQYF
once	NA	TRBV2	TRBJ1-1	TGTGCCACCGCCGGGGTACGAATACCTGACACTGAAGCTTTCTTT	CATAGVRIPDTEAFF
NA	NA	TRBV5-4	TRBJ1-2	TGTGCCAGCAGATCTCCGGGTCCGCCTAACTATGGCTACACCTTC	CASRSPGPPNYGYTF
NA	NA	TRBV19	TRBJ1-5	TGTGCCAGTAGCAATGGACAGATTGGCAATCAGCCCCAGCATTTT	CASSNGQIGNQPQHF
NA	NA	TRBV7-9	TRBJ2-4	TGTGCCAGCAGCTTAGGGCAGGGTCTAGCCAAAAACATTCAGTACTTC	CASSLGQGLAKNIQYF
NA	NA	TRBV12-5	TRBJ1-2	TGTGCTAGTGGTCACGGACTGATCTATGGCTACACCTTC	CASGHGLIYGYTF
NA	NA	TRBV9	TRBJ1-1	TGTGCCAGCAGCTCCGGAGTGAACACTGAAGCTTTCTTT	CASSSGVNTEAFF
NA	NA	TRBV19	TRBJ1-5	TGTGCCAGTAGTATAGTAAATCAGCCCCAGCATTTT	CASSIVNQPQHF
NA	TRBD2	TRBV13	TRBJ2-3	TGTGCCAGCAGCCGCGGACTAGCGGGGCAAGATACGCAGTATTTT	CASSRGLAGQDTQYF
NA	TRBD2	TRBV6-1	TRBJ2-3	TGTGCCAGCAGTGAAGAGTGGACTAGCAGCACAGATACGCAGTATTTT	CASSEEWTSSTDTQYF
NA	TRBD2	TRBV10-2	TRBJ2-1	TGCGCCAGCAGTGCGGGACTAGCGCAGTTCTTC	CASSAGLAQFF
NA	TRBD1	TRBV30	TRBJ1-2	TGTGCCTGGAGTGAAGACAGGGGGAACCTCTATGGCTACACCTTC	CAWSEDRGNLYGYTF
NA	NA	TRBV5-1	TRBJ1-2	TGCGCCAGCAGCTTAACAGGGATTTCATATGGCTACACCTTC	CASSLTGISYGYTF
NA	TRBD1	TRBV2	TRBJ2-5	TGTGCCACCTCGACAGGGGGCGGTGAGACCCAGTACTTC	CATSTGGGETQYF
NA	NA	TRBV25-1	TRBJ2-3	TGTGCCAGCAACCGAGGACTCATGGGTAACACAGATACGCAGTATTTT	CASNRGLMGNTDTQYF
NA	NA	TRBV2	TRBJ1-6	TGTGCCAGACAGGAAAATAATTCACCCCTCCACTTT	CARQENNSPLHF
NA	TRBD1	TRBV11-1	TRBJ2-3	TGTGCCAGCAGCTCCACAGGGGTAGGGTTT	CASSSTGVGF